This entry concerns a single TCR beta chain. Its antigen is unidentified. Among the donors, all were healthy bone marrow donors. The source of the sample is a study of cytomegalovirus exposure and HLA in healthy donors. Study results and limitations: With DRB1 most and HLA-C fewest, TCR association rates differed between HLA loci in a later analysis. The investigators catalogued 164 TCR beta chains as cytomegalovirus-associated. TCR sequences were mostly rare, though some public TCRs occurred in many donors.

Primers included in the PCR were 60 Vbeta and 13 Jbeta primers. Only in-frame clones appear in the TCRdb table, and some are missing; sequencing was by immunoSEQ multiplex PCR. Its table records tens of thousands of clones. This CDR3 has 16 residues. Germline lookup yields CDR1 SGHTA and CDR2 FQGTGA. V lost 6 bases, J lost 0 bases, and 4 bases stayed unmatched. J is TRBJ2-1 and V is TRBV7-3; 11 positions match TRBD2. This receptor was identified in a man between 40 and 49 years old in good health and CMV-seronegative. Specimen: PBMCs. The CDR3 DNA reads TGTGCCAGCAGTTTTAGCGGGGGGGGCTCCTACAATGAGCAGTTCTTC. As protein: CASSFSGGGSYNEQFF. Combining the CDR3 with reference TRBV7-3 and TRBJ2-1 gives the whole variable domain GAGVSQTPSNKVTEKGKYVELRCDPISGHTALYWYRQSLGQGPEFLIYFQGTGAADDSGLPNDRFFAVRPEGSVSTLKIQRTERGDSAVYLCASSFSGGGSYNEQFFGPGTRLTVL.